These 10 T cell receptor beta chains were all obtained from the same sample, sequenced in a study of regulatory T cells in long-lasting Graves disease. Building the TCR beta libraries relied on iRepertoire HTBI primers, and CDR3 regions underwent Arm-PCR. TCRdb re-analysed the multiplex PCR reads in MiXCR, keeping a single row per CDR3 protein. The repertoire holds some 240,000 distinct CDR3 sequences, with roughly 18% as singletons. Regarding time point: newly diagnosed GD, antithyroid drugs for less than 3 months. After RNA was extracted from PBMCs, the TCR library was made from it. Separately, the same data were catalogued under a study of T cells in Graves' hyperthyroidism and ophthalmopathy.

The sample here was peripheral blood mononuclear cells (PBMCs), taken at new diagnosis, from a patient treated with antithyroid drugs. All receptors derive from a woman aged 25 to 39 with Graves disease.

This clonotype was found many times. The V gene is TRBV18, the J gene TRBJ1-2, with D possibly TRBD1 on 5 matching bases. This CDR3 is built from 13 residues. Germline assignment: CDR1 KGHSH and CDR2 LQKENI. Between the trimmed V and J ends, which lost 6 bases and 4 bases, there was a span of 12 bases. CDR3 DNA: TGTGCCAGCTCGCCCAGTGACAGCTATGGCTACACCTTC. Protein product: CASSPSDSYGYTF. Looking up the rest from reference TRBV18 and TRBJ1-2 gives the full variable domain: NAGVMQNPRHLVRRRGQEARLRCSPMKGHSHVYWYRQLPEEGLKFMVYLQKENIIDESGMPKERFSAEFPKEGPSILRIQQVVRGDSAAYFCASSPSDSYGYTFGSGTRLTVV.

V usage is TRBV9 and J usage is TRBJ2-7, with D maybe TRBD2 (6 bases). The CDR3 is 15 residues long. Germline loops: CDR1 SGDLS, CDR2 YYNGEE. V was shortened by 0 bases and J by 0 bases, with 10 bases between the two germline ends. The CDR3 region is CASSVGGGNSYEQYF. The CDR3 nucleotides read TGTGCCAGCAGCGTAGGTGGGGGGAACTCCTACGAGCAGTACTTC. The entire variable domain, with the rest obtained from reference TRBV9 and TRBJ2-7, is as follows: DSGVTQTPKHLITATGQRVTLRCSPRSGDLSVYWYQQSLDQGLQFLIQYYNGEERAKGNILERFSAQQFPDLHSELNLSSLELGDSALYFCASSVGGGNSYEQYFGPGTRLTVT.

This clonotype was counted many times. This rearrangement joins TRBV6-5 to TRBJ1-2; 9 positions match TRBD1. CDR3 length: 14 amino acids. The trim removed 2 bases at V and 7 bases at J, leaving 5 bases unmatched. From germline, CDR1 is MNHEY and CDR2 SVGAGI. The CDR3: CASSYVGQGGGYTF. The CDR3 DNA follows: TGTGCCAGCAGTTACGTGGGACAGGGCGGTGGCTACACCTTC.

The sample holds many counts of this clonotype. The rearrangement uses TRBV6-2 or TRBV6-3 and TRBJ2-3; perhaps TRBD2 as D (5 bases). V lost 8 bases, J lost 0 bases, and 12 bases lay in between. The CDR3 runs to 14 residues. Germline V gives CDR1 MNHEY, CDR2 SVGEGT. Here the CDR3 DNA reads TGTGCCAGCTATACGGGGTCTAGCACAGATACGCAGTATTTT. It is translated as CASYTGSSTDTQYF.

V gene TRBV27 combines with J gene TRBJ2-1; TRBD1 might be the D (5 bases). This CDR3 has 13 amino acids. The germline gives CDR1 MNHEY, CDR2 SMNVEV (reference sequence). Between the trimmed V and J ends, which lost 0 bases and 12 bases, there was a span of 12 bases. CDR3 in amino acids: CASSLSNRGGQFF. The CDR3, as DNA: TGTGCCAGCAGTTTATCGAATAGGGGTGGGCAGTTCTTC.

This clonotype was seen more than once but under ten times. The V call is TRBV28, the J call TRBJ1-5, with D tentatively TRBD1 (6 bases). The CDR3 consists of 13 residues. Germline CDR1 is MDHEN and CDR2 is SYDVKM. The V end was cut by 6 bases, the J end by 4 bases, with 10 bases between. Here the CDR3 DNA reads TGTGCCAGCAGAAACAGGGAAAATCAGCCCCAGCATTTT. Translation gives CASRNRENQPQHF.

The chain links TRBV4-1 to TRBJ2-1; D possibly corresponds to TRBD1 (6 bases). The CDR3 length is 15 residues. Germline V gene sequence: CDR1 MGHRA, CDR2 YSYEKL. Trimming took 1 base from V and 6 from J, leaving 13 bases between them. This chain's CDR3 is CASSQGEGHLNEQFF. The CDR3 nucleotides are TGCGCCAGCAGCCAAGGTGAGGGACACCTCAATGAGCAGTTCTTC.

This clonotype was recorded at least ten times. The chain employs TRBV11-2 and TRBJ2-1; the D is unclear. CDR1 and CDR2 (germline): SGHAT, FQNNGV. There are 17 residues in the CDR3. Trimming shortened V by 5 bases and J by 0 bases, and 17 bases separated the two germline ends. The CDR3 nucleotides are TGTGCCAGCAGCCGAAATCCGAGCGCTAACTCCTACAATGAGCAGTTCTTC. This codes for CASSRNPSANSYNEQFF.

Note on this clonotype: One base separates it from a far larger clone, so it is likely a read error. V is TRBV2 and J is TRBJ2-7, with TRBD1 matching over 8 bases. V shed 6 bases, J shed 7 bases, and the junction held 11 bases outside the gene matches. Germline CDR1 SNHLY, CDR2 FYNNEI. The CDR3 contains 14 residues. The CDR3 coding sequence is TGTGCCAGCAGCTCTGGACAGGGTCCTGGTGAGCAGTACTTC. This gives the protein CASSSGQGPGEQYF. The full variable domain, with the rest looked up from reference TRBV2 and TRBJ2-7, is EPEVTQTPSHQVTQMGQEVILRCVPISNHLYFYWYRQILGQKVEFLVSFYNNEISEKSEIFDDQFSVERPDGSNFTLKIRSTKLEDSAMYFCASSSGQGPGEQYFGPGTRLTVT.

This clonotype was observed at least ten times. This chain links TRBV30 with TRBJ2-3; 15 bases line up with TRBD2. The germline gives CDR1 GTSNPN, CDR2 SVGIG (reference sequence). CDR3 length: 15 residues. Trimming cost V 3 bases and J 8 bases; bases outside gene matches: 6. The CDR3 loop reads CAWSAGLAGGSTQYF. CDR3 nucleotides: TGTGCCTGGAGCGCGGGACTAGCGGGAGGATCTACGCAGTATTTT. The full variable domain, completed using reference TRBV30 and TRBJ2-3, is SQTIHQWPATLVQPVGSPLSLECTVEGTSNPNLYWYRQAAGRGLQLLFYSVGIGQISSEVPQNLSASRPQDRQFILSSKKLLLSDSGFYLCAWSAGLAGGSTQYFGPGTRLTVL.